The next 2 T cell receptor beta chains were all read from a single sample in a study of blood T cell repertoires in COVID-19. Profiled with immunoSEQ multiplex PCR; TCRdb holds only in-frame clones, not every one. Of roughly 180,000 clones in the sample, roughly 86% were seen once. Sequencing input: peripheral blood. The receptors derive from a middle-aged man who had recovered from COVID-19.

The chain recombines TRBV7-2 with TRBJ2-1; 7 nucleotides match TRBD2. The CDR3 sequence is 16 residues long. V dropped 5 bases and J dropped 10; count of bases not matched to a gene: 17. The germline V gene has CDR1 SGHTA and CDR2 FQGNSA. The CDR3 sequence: CASSPSVSGPNYEQFF. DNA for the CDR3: TGTGCCAGCAGCCCCAGCGTTAGCGGGCCCAATTACGAGCAGTTCTTC.

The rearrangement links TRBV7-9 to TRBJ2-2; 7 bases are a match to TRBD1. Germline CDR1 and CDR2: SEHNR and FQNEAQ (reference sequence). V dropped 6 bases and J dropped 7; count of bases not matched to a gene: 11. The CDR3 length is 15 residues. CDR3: CASRPKNRDSGELFF. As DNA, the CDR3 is TGTGCCAGCAGACCTAAAAACCGGGACAGCGGGGAGCTGTTTTTT.